This T cell receptor (beta chain) was identified in a study of T cell clonality in common variable immunodeficiency. CDR1 and CDR2 from the germline V gene are SQVTM and ANQGSEA. CDR3 length: 15 amino acids. General observations from the study: Common variable immunodeficiency TCR beta sequences reportedly had fewer deletions and N-nucleotide insertions.

The assay was immunoSEQ multiplex PCR, and TCRdb's table has in-frame clones only and misses some. The data show roughly 38,000 clones, none appearing only once, with around 2.6% held by the ten largest. The sample holds many counts of this clone. The antigen is not known. Read coverage stops 3 residues before the CDR3 terminus; the germline J gene supplies the remainder. The chain uses TRBV29-1 and TRBJ2-3, with TRBD2 matching 10 bases. This sequence was found in a person between 18 and 70 years old in good health. The sequenced sample consisted of peripheral blood mononuclear cells. The CDR3: CGLSVVAGGGETQYF. CDR3 DNA, as far as it was read: TGCGGGTTAAGTGTGGTAGCGGGAGGAGGAGAGACG.